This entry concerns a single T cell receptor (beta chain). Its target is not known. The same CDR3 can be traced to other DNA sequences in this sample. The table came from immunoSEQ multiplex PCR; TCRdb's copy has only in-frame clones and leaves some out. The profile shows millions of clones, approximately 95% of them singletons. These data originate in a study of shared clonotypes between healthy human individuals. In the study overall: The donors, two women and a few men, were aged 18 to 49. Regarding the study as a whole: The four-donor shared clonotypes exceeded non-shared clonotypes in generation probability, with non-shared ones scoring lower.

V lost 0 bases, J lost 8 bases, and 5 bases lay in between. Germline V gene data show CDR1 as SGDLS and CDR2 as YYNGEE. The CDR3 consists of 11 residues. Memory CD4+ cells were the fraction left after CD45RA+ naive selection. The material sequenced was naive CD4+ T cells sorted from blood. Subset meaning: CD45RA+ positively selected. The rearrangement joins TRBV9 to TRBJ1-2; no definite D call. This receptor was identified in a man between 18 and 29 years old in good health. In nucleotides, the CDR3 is TGTGCCAGCAGCGTAGGGAACGGCTACACCTTC. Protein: CASSVGNGYTF.